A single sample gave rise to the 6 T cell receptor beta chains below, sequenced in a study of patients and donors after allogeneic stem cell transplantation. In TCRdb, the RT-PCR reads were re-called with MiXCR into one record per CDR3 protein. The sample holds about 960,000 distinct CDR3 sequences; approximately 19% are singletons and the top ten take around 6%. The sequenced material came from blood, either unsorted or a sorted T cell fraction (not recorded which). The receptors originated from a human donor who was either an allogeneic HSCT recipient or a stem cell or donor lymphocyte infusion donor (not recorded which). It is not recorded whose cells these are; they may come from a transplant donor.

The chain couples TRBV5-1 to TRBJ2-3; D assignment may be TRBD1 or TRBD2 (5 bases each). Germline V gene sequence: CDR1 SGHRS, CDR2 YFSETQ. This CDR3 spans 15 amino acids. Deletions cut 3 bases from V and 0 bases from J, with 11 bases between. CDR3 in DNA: TGCGCCAGCAGCTATCGGGACCCTAGCACAGATACGCAGTATTTT. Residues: CASSYRDPSTDTQYF.

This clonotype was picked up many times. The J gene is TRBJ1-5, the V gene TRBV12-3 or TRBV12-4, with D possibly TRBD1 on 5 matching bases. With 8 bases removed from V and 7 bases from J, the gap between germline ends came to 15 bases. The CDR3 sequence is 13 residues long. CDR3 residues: CASRLGVDQPQHF. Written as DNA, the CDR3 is TGTGCCAGCCGCTTAGGGGTCGACCAGCCCCAGCATTTT.

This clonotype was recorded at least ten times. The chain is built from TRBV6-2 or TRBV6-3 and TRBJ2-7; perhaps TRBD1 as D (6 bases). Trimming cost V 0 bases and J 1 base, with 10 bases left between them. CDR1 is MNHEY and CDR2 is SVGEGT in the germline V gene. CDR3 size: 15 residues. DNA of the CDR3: TGTGCCAGCAGTTACTCGGGACACCAGTCCTACGAGCAGTACTTC. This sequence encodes CASSYSGHQSYEQYF.

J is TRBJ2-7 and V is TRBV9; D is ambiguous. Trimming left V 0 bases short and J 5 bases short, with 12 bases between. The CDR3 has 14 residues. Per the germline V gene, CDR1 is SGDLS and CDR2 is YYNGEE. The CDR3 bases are TGTGCCAGCAGCGTAGCGGGCGCTACGGACGAGCAGTACTTC. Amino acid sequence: CASSVAGATDEQYF.

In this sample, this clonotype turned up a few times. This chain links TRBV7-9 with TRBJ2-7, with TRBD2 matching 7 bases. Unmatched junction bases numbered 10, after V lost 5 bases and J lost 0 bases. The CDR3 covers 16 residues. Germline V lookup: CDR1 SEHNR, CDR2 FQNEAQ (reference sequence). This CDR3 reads CASSLMTSSNSYEQYF. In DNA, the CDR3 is TGTGCCAGCAGCCTAATGACTAGCTCAAACTCCTACGAGCAGTACTTC.

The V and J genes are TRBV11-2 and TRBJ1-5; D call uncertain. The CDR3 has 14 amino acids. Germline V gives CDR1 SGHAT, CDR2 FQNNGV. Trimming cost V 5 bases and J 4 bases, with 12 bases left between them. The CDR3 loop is CASSPIEGNQPQHF. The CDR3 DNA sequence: TGTGCCAGCAGCCCAATAGAGGGAAATCAGCCCCAGCATTTT.